A selection of T cell receptor beta chains follows, all from one sample in a study of blood T cell repertoires in COVID-19. Here immunoSEQ multiplex PCR was the method, and the copy in TCRdb shows in-frame clones only, minus some. The sample shows 250,000 to 300,000 clones, less than 85% of them seen only once. Sequences were obtained from peripheral blood. The receptors derive from a man aged 55 to 69 who had recovered from COVID-19. Both conserved end residues are part of each CDR3.

>TRBJ2-5|TRBV18
CASSTKTEETQYF
>TRBJ1-6|TRBV19
CASSSNPGGGSPLHF
>TRBJ1-2|TRBV4-1
CASSQPRAGIGRANYGYTF
>TRBJ2-3|TRBV5-1
CASSLALAGRKDTQYF
>TRBJ2-1|TRBV27
CASSFGDRGRSSGRVEFF
>TRBJ1-3|TRBV5-1
CASSSIGGSGNTIYF
>TRBJ1-1|TRBV28
CATVVTGTAEAFF
>TRBJ1-6|TRBV6-5
CASGWAGESPLHF
>TRBJ2-3|TRBV15
CATSRVAHGLLAGGRSTDTQYF
>TRBJ2-7|TRBV5-1
CASSPEEDRGREQYF
>TRBJ1-6|TRBV7-9
CASSLTGVNSPLHF
>TRBJ2-1|TRBV9
CASTKTGTSGRGPSNEQFF
>TRBJ1-3|TRBV9
CASSVDSRGNTIYF
>TRBJ2-7|TRBV6-5
CASGGTTRYEQYF
>TRBJ2-7|TRBV29-1
CSVVQGANEQYF
>TRBJ2-1|TRBV10-3
CAISERGGGNEQFF
>TRBJ2-5|TRBV19
CASRPSGGAVGETQYF
>TRBJ2-1|TRBV4-1
CASSPTVGQHSYNEQFF
>TRBJ2-2|TRBV14
CASSQDRRRVGPRGTGELFF
>TRBJ1-5|TRBV30
CAWSGGLLQPQHF
>TRBJ2-7|TRBV12-5
CASGLSGRAYEQYF
>TRBJ2-7|TRBV6-5
CASRGLAIYEQYF